This TCR beta chain originates from a study of blood T cell repertoires in COVID-19. Study-wide context: Nucleic acid was either cDNA or gDNA, and it came from T cells, B-cell-depleted T cells, or PBMCs.

Libraries were prepared by immunoSEQ multiplex PCR; TCRdb keeps only in-frame clonotypes and omits some of them. The data show approximately 250,000 clones, with around 87% seen just once and about 3.6% held by the top ten. V was clipped by 4 bases and J by 8 bases; unmatched bases: 8. CDR3 length: 14 residues. CDR1 is MNHEY and CDR2 is SVGAGI in the germline V gene. The TCR sequence derives from a man between 18 and 35 years old with active or convalescent COVID-19. The V gene is TRBV6-5, the J gene TRBJ1-2; TRBD1 agrees at 9 bases. Sequenced sample: peripheral blood. The DNA of the CDR3 is TGTGCCAGCAGTTCCCCGGGACAGGGCTGGGGCTACACCTTC. Protein: CASSSPGQGWGYTF.